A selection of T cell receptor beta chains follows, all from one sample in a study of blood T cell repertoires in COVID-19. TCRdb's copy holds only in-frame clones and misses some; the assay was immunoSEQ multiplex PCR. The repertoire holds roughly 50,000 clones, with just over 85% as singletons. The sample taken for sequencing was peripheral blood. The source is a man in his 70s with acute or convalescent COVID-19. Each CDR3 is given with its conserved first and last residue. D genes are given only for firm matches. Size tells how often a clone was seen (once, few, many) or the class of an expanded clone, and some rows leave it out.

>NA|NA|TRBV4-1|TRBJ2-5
CASSHSSQETQYF
TGCGCCAGCAGCCATTCCAGCCAAGAGACCCAGTACTTC
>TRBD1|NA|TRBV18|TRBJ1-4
CASSVQGPPRTNEKLFF
TGTGCCAGCTCAGTACAGGGGCCGCCTCGAACTAATGAAAAACTGTTTTTT
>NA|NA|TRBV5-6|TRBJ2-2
CASSVTAYGELFF
TGTGCCAGCAGCGTGACAGCCTACGGGGAGCTGTTTTTT
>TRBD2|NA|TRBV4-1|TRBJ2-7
CASSPNPLAGGNEQYF
TGCGCCAGCAGCCCGAACCCACTAGCGGGAGGCAACGAGCAGTACTTC
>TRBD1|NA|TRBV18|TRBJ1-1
CASHHGTGREAFF
TGTGCCAGCCACCACGGGACAGGGCGTGAAGCTTTCTTT
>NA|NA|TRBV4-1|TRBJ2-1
CASSQDEAASYNEQFF
TGCGCCAGCAGCCAAGATGAGGCGGCCTCCTACAATGAGCAGTTCTTC
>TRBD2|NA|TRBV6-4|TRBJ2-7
CASTDPGLAGGGWGYEQYF
TGTGCCAGCACGGACCCGGGACTAGCGGGAGGAGGATGGGGCTACGAGCAGTACTTC
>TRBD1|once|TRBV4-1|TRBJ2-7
CASSPIQGAAGDYEQYF
TGCGCCAGCAGCCCTATACAGGGGGCGGCGGGAGACTACGAGCAGTACTTC
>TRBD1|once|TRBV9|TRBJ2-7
CASSAQGQGYEQYF
TGTGCCAGCAGCGCTCAGGGACAGGGCTACGAGCAGTACTTC
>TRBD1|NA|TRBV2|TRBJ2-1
CASSEARGPRRQFF
TGTGCCAGCAGTGAAGCAAGGGGGCCCCGACGGCAGTTCTTC
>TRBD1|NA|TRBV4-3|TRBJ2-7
CASSNGQGAYEQYF
TGCGCCAGCAGCAATGGACAGGGAGCCTACGAGCAGTACTTC
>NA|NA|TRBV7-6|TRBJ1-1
CASSLGAGGIGGTEAFF
TGTGCCAGCAGCTTAGGGGCGGGGGGGATTGGAGGCACTGAAGCTTTCTTT
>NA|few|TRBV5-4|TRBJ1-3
CASSLAPGNSGNTIYF
TGTGCCAGCAGCTTGGCCCCCGGGAACTCTGGAAACACCATATATTTT
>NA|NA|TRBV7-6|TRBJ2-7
CASSLARGPRYEQYF
TGTGCCAGCAGCTTAGCGAGAGGGCCACGCTACGAGCAGTACTTC
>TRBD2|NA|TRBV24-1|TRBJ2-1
CATSDGSGVYNEQFF
TGTGCCACCAGTGATGGTAGCGGGGTGTACAATGAGCAGTTCTTC
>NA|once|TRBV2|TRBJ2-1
CASSPFLSSYNEQFF
TGTGCCAGCAGTCCCTTCTTGAGCTCCTACAATGAGCAGTTCTTC
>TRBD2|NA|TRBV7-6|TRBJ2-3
CASSLRREGLDTQYF
TGTGCCAGCAGCTTACGACGGGAGGGCCTGGATACGCAGTATTTT
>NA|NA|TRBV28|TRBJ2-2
CATNGKRQDLGELFF
TGTGCCACCAACGGAAAAAGACAGGATTTGGGGGAGCTGTTTTTT
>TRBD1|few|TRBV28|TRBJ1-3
CASSLGGGDRAGNTIYF
TGTGCCAGCAGTTTAGGGGGTGGGGACAGGGCTGGAAACACCATATATTTT
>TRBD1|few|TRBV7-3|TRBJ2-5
CASSPQGALETQYF
TGTGCCAGCAGCCCCCAGGGGGCTTTAGAGACCCAGTACTTC
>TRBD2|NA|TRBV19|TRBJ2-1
CASSIDGLAGGYNEQFF
TGTGCCAGTAGTATAGACGGACTAGCGGGAGGCTACAATGAGCAGTTCTTC
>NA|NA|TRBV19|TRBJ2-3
CASSIDRRGTQYF
TGTGCCAGTAGTATAGATCGACGAGGTACGCAGTATTTT
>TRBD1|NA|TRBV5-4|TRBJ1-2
CASSLVGGQGSYGYTF
TGTGCCAGCAGCTTGGTCGGAGGACAGGGGAGCTATGGCTACACCTTC
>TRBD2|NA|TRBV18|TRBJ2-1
CASSPETSGSGEQFF
TGTGCCAGCTCACCAGAGACTAGCGGGAGCGGGGAGCAGTTCTTC
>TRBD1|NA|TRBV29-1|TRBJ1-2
CSVGLQDRPNYGYTF
TGCAGCGTTGGGTTACAGGACAGGCCTAACTATGGCTACACCTTC
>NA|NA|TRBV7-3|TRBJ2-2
CASSLIVATGELFF
TGTGCCAGCAGCTTAATTGTGGCCACCGGGGAGCTGTTTTTT
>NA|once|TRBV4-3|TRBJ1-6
CASSQGYRDNSPLHF
TGCGCCAGCAGCCAAGGCTACAGGGATAATTCACCCCTCCACTTT
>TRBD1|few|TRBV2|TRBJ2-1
CASSAAGTGNEQFF
TGTGCCAGCAGTGCGGCCGGGACAGGGAATGAGCAGTTCTTC
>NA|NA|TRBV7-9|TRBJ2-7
CASSFFGKTYEQYF
TGTGCCAGCAGCTTTTTCGGGAAAACCTACGAGCAGTACTTC
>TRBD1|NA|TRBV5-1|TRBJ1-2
CASSLGQGANYGYTF
TGCGCCAGCAGCTTGGGACAGGGAGCTAACTATGGCTACACCTTC
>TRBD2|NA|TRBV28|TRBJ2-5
CASSGLAGGTETQYF
TGTGCCAGCAGCGGACTAGCGGGGGGTACAGAGACCCAGTACTTC
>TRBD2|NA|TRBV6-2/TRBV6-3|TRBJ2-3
CASSWGGGATDTQYF
TGTGCCAGCAGTTGGGGCGGGGGGGCCACAGATACGCAGTATTTT
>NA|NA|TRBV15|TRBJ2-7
CATSRDHLKQYF
TGTGCCACCAGCAGAGACCACCTAAAGCAGTACTTC
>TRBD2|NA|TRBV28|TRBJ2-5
CASSSLLAGGPETQYF
TGTGCCAGCAGTTCCCTCCTAGCGGGGGGGCCTGAGACCCAGTACTTC
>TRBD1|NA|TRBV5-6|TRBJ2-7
CASRDRGNEQYF
TGTGCCAGCAGAGACAGGGGGAACGAGCAGTACTTC
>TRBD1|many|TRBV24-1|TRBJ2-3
CATSDYQMGTADTQYF
TGTGCCACCAGTGATTACCAAATGGGGACAGCAGATACGCAGTATTTT
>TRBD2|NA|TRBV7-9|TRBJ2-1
CASSFGSTGTRLYEQFF
TGTGCCAGCAGCTTTGGATCCACCGGGACTAGGTTATATGAGCAGTTCTTC
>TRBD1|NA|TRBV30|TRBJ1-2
CARGDRGRDGYTF
TGTGCCAGGGGGGACAGGGGGAGAGATGGCTACACCTTC
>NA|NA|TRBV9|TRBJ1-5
CASSVGGGDQPQHF
TGTGCCAGCAGCGTAGGCGGAGGGGATCAGCCCCAGCATTTT
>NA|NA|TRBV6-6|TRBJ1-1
CASSSRWRDTEAFF
TGTGCCAGCAGTTCCCGATGGCGGGACACTGAAGCTTTCTTT
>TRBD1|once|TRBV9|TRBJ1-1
CASSVARGLLENTEAFF
TGTGCCAGCAGCGTAGCCAGGGGGCTTCTGGAAAACACTGAAGCTTTCTTT
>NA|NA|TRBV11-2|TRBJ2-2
CASSEAAGELFF
TGTGCCAGCAGCGAGGCGGCCGGGGAGCTGTTTTTT
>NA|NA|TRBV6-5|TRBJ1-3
CASSYEGTRGNTIYF
TGTGCCAGCAGTTACGAGGGGACAAGGGGAAACACCATATATTTT
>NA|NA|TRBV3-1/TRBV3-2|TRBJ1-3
CASIPRGRAFGNTIYF
TGTGCCAGCATCCCAAGGGGCAGGGCATTCGGCAACACCATATATTTT
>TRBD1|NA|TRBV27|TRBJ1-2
CASSMYRDRDGYTF
TGTGCCAGCAGTATGTACCGGGACAGGGATGGCTACACCTTC
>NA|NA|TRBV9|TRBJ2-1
CASSVGLGSPNEQFF
TGTGCCAGCAGCGTAGGACTAGGGTCCCCCAATGAGCAGTTCTTC
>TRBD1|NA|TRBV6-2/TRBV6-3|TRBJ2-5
CASSYSAQGSETQYF
TGTGCCAGCAGTTACTCGGCACAGGGGTCGGAGACCCAGTACTTC
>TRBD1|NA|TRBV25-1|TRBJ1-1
CASSEQGASGAFF
TGTGCCAGCAGTGAGCAGGGGGCGAGCGGGGCTTTCTTT
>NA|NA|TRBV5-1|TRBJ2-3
CASTEGQGTDTQYF
TGCGCCAGCACCGAGGGCCAGGGCACAGATACGCAGTATTTT
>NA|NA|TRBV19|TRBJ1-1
CASKGPTGWVTEAFF
TGTGCCAGTAAAGGCCCCACAGGGTGGGTCACTGAAGCTTTCTTT
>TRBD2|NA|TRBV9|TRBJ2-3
CASSVAWGGADTQYF
TGTGCCAGCAGCGTAGCTTGGGGGGGGGCAGATACGCAGTATTTT
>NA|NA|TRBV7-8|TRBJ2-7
CASSSRYSYEQYF
TGTGCCAGCAGCTCACGCTATTCCTACGAGCAGTACTTC
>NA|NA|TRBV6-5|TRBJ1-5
CASSVQGPSNQPQHF
TGTGCCAGCAGCGTACAGGGACCGAGCAATCAGCCCCAGCATTTT
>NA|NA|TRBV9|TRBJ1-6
CASSVDTYSPLHF
TGTGCCAGCAGCGTGGACACCTATTCACCCCTCCACTTT
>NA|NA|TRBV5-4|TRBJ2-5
CASSRDSAPETQYF
TGTGCCAGCAGCCGGGACTCCGCCCCGGAGACCCAGTACTTC
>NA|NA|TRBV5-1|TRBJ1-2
CASSLSPGDGYTF
TGCGCCAGCAGCTTGTCACCCGGTGATGGCTACACCTTC
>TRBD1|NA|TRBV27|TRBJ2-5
CASSSPGQGLRVTQYF
TGTGCCAGCAGTTCACCGGGACAGGGGTTAAGGGTGACCCAGTACTTC
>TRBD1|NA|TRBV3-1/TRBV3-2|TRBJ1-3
CASTTDRGGTIYF
TGTGCCAGCACTACGGACAGGGGGGGCACCATATATTTT
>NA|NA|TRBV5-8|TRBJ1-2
CASSVDDNYGYTF
TGTGCCAGCAGTGTAGATGATAACTATGGCTACACCTTC
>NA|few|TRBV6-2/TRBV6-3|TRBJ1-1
CASSPGQLEAFF
TGTGCCAGCAGCCCCGGACAGCTTGAAGCTTTCTTT